Listed here are 15 T cell receptor beta chains from one sample, sequenced in a study of T cell repertoires in cytomegalovirus infection. TCRdb reprocessed the reads with MiXCR, giving one entry per CDR3 protein. The profile covers roughly 340,000 distinct CDR3 sequences, with about 27% appearing a single time and approximately 20% taken by the ten largest. These receptors are not linked to any known antigen. Sequences were derived from cultured PBMCs, sampled from culture after CMV antigen stimulation. The receptors here all came from a human donor in good health (CMV status not recorded). Some clones in this sample may be carry-over from other donors' samples.

The chain carries TRBV2 and TRBJ2-3, with 7 bases that match TRBD1. The CDR3 is made up of 14 amino acids. Trimming cost V 3 bases and J 5 bases; bases outside gene matches: 5. Germline values: CDR1 SNHLY, CDR2 FYNNEI. For the CDR3, the DNA is TGTGCCAGCAGTGAGGACAGGACCCTAGATACGCAGTATTTT. It is translated as CASSEDRTLDTQYF.

This chain uses TRBV4-1 with TRBJ2-1, with 7 bases aligning to TRBD2. Unmatched junction bases numbered 10, after V lost 5 bases and J lost 6 bases. Germline V gene sequence: CDR1 MGHRA, CDR2 YSYEKL. The CDR3 length is 15 residues. The CDR3 DNA reads TGCGCCAGCAGCAGGACGACTAGCCTATCCAATGAGCAGTTCTTC. Its protein is CASSRTTSLSNEQFF.

The chain is built from TRBV20-1 and TRBJ1-5; D may be TRBD1 (5 bases). CDR1 and CDR2 from the germline V gene are DFQATT and SNEGSKA (reference sequence). V was shortened by 0 bases and J by 8 bases, with 17 bases between the two germline ends. This CDR3 comprises 15 residues. CDR3 amino acids: CSARDPDGGGEPQHF. CDR3 DNA: TGCAGTGCTAGAGATCCAGATGGGGGAGGTGAGCCCCAGCATTTT.

The rearrangement links TRBV29-1 to TRBJ1-1; a possible D gene is TRBD1 (5 bases). The CDR3 has 11 residues. Trimming took off 8 bases at V and 10 bases at J, with 17 bases between the two ends. Germline CDR1 SQVTM, CDR2 ANQGSEA. CDR3 coding DNA: TGCAGCCTCAAGCGGGGGGATCGAGCTTTCTTT. Translated, it gives CSLKRGDRAFF.

This chain joins TRBV5-1 and TRBJ2-1; D may be TRBD2 (5 bases). The V end lost 4 bases, the J end lost 7 bases, and 9 bases lay between the germline ends. Germline loops: CDR1 SGHRS, CDR2 YFSETQ. The CDR3 extends over 12 amino acids. In nucleotides, the CDR3 is TGCGCCAGCAGCCAGAGCGGTAATGAGCAGTTCTTC. It translates to CASSQSGNEQFF.

This clonotype was observed a handful of times. The chain combines TRBV6-8 with TRBJ2-4; a weak D match, TRBD1 (6 bases). V lost 6 bases to trimming and J lost 0 bases, with 12 bases between them. The germline CDR1 and CDR2 sequences are MNHGY and SAAAGT. The CDR3 contains 15 residues. CDR3 loop: CASSPHRAAKNIQYF. The DNA of the CDR3 is TGTGCCAGCAGCCCCCACAGGGCAGCCAAAAACATTCAGTACTTC.

The V call is TRBV5-6, the J call TRBJ2-1, with 11 bases that match TRBD2. The trim removed 2 bases at V and 8 bases at J, leaving 15 bases unmatched. CDR3 length: 18 amino acids. Germline CDR1 SGHDT, CDR2 YYEEEE. The CDR3, as DNA: TGTGCCAGCAGCTTATTAAAGAAGAAATTAGCGGGGGGGGATGAGCAGTTCTTC. Protein sequence: CASSLLKKKLAGGDEQFF.

Comments on this clonotype: Germline and junction disagree at one end, which may indicate a read error. This chain joins TRBV20-1 and TRBJ1-2, with D possibly matching TRBD1 (6 bases). CDR1 is DFQATT, CDR2 SNEGSKA, per germline (reference sequence). The CDR3 runs to 15 residues. CDR3 region: CNATYLQGARRGYTF. The CDR3 bases are TGCAATGCTACCTACTTACAGGGAGCTAGACGGGGCTACACCTTC.

For the CDR3, the DNA is TGTGCCAGCACTCTTCTCTCAGGGGGCACTGAAGCTTTCTTT. Translated: CASTLLSGGTEAFF. The chain carries TRBV12-3 or TRBV12-4 and TRBJ1-1; 7 bases match TRBD1. This CDR3 is 14 amino acids long. The trim removed 7 bases at V and 4 bases at J, leaving 9 bases unmatched.

The gene calls are TRBV20-1 and TRBJ1-5; 7 bases agree with TRBD1. The CDR3 is 18 residues long. Trimming cost V 2 bases and J 6 bases; bases outside gene matches: 19. Per the germline V gene, CDR1 is DFQATT and CDR2 is SNEGSKA (reference sequence). Here the CDR3 DNA reads TGCAGTGCTAGATCGTCTCTGGTGAGGGGGCGATGGGGTCAGCCCCAGCATTTT. Translated, it gives CSARSSLVRGRWGQPQHF.

This clonotype came up a few times. The rearrangement joins TRBV7-6 to TRBJ2-1; possibly TRBD1 or TRBD2 for D (5 bases each). Germline V CDR1 and CDR2: SGHVS, FNYEAQ. There are 11 residues in the CDR3. With 5 bases removed from V and 15 bases from J, the gap between germline ends came to 14 bases. CDR3 sequence (DNA): TGTGCCAGCAGCACTCCGGGACGGCCGTTCTTC. It translates to CASSTPGRPFF.

This clonotype was detected only a few times. The V gene is TRBV28, the J gene TRBJ2-5, with D possibly TRBD1 on 5 matching bases. Trimming took off 7 bases at V and 3 bases at J, with 12 bases between the two ends. Per the germline V gene, CDR1 is MDHEN and CDR2 is SYDVKM. This CDR3 is built from 13 residues. CDR3 in DNA: TGTGCCAGCAACTGGGGCGTCAAAGAGACCCAGTACTTC. This sequence encodes CASNWGVKETQYF.

This clonotype showed up many times. The chain has TRBV7-2 and TRBJ2-7; D remains ambiguous. The CDR3 totals 14 residues. Germline V gene lookup returns CDR1 SGHTA and CDR2 FQGNSA. V gave up 5 bases and J gave up 0 bases, with 11 bases separating them. Here the CDR3 DNA reads TGTGCCAGCAGCAAAGACCTGAGCTCCTACGAGCAGTACTTC. It translates to CASSKDLSSYEQYF.

This clonotype was recorded many times. This rearrangement joins TRBV7-8 to TRBJ1-5, with D perhaps matching TRBD1 (6 bases). Trimming stripped 5 bases from V and 7 bases from J, with 12 bases between. Looked up from germline, CDR1 is SGHVS and CDR2 is FQNEAQ. CDR3 length: 13 amino acids. The CDR3 DNA is TGTGCCAGCAGCCCCGGGGGGCGACAGCCCCAGCATTTT. It encodes CASSPGGRQPQHF.

This clonotype has a handful of counts. The rearrangement uses TRBV7-9 and TRBJ2-2, with TRBD1 matching 7 bases. Trimming cost V 6 bases and J 4 bases; bases outside gene matches: 2. The germline CDR1 and CDR2 sequences are SEHNR and FQNEAQ (reference sequence). The CDR3 is made up of 13 amino acids. The CDR3 loop reads CASRDRSTGELFF. In DNA form, the CDR3 reads TGTGCCAGCAGGGACAGGTCCACCGGGGAGCTGTTTTTT.